This T cell receptor (beta chain) originates from a study of Graves' ophthalmopathy and Graves' hyperthyroidism. Study results and limitations: In separating ophthalmopathy from stable hyperthyroidism, a 13-signature model achieved around 85% sensitivity and over 80% specificity.

RNA transcripts were the source from which TCR beta CDR3 regions were amplified. HTBI primers served in a first-round RT-PCR, which a second-round multiplex PCR followed. From the multiplex PCR reads, TCRdb called clonotypes with MiXCR, one entry per CDR3 protein. The profile covers about 370,000 distinct CDR3 sequences, with 18% appearing a single time and 1.5% to 2% taken by the ten largest. The PBMCs originated from roughly 10 ml of fresh peripheral blood. The germline gives CDR1 DFQATT, CDR2 SNEGSKA (reference sequence). The CDR3 has 14 amino acids. The V end lost 2 bases, the J end lost 9 bases, and 17 bases lay between the germline ends. This clonotype was detected ten times or more. What it recognizes is unknown.

The rearrangement uses TRBV20-1 and TRBJ1-5; possible D gene TRBD1, 6 bases. The specimen was peripheral blood. This sequence originates from a woman aged 18-29 years with Graves' ophthalmopathy. Written as DNA, the CDR3 is TGCAGTGCTAGAAGCGGGGGCCCTCAACGGCCCCAGCATTTT. This translates into CSARSGGPQRPQHF.